This passage covers 19 T cell receptor beta chains from one sample sequenced in a study of OX40 agonist ivuxolimab in advanced cancers. Clones were read by immunoSEQ multiplex PCR, and TCRdb kept only the in-frame ones, dropping some. This table has 70,000 or so clones, around 80% appearing once. This specimen consisted of CD4+ or CD8+ T cells sorted from blood, obtained in a trial of the OX40 agonist ivuxolimab. These receptors were obtained from an adult with an advanced solid tumor such as melanoma, head and neck, liver or kidney cancer.

The genes are TRBV6-5 and TRBJ1-5, with 10 bases aligning to TRBD1. Per the germline V gene, CDR1 is MNHEY and CDR2 is SVGAGI. This CDR3 comprises 15 residues. V dropped 5 bases and J dropped 5; count of bases not matched to a gene: 6. As DNA, the CDR3 is TGTGCCAGCAGTCCACTCGGACAGGGGGATCAGCCCCAGCATTTT. Protein: CASSPLGQGDQPQHF.

V usage is TRBV10-2 and J usage is TRBJ2-7; 10 positions match TRBD2. The CDR3 extends over 18 amino acids. With 10 bases clipped from V and 5 bases from J, the junction kept 23 bases outside the gene matches. The germline CDR1 and CDR2 sequences are WSHSY and SAAADI. CDR3 sequence reads: CATLPLQGSSGRRNEQYF. For the CDR3, the DNA is TGCGCCACCCTACCGTTACAGGGAAGTAGCGGGAGGAGGAACGAGCAGTACTTC.

V is TRBV2 and J is TRBJ2-4; TRBD2 agrees at 7 bases. J lost 1 base, V lost 11 bases, and 5 bases had no gene match. The CDR3 extends over 13 amino acids. CDR1 and CDR2 (germline): SNHLY, FYNNEI. The chain's CDR3 is CAGAGEAKNIQYF. In nucleotides, the CDR3 is TGTGCCGGGGCGGGAGAGGCCAAAAACATTCAGTACTTC.

The chain recombines TRBV11-2 with TRBJ1-1; 9 bases are a match to TRBD1. Trimming took 5 bases from V and 5 from J; bases not matched to a gene: 9. CDR3 length equals 15 residues. Germline CDR1 SGHAT, CDR2 FQNNGV. The CDR3 DNA reads TGTGCCAGCAGCGGGGGGACAGGGATGTTGACTGAAGCTTTCTTT. Amino acids: CASSGGTGMLTEAFF.

The chain recombines TRBV5-1 with TRBJ1-1, with D possibly being TRBD1 (5 bases). V was trimmed by 0 bases and J by 1 base, leaving 10 bases between them. Germline V gives CDR1 SGHRS, CDR2 YFSETQ. The CDR3 has 15 residues. This CDR3 reads CASSLDGAKNTEAFF. The DNA for the CDR3 is TGCGCCAGCAGCTTGGATGGGGCAAAGAACACTGAAGCTTTCTTT.

J is TRBJ1-2 and V is TRBV21-1. TRBV21-1 is recorded as a pseudogene. The CDR3 is 12 amino acids. The CDR3 nucleotides read TGTGCCAGCAGCAAAGCGAGGGATGTCTACACCTTC. Translation gives CASSKARDVYTF.

The J gene is TRBJ2-2, the V gene TRBV7-2, with D unclear. Germline CDR1 is SGHTA and CDR2 is FQGNSA. The V end lost 1 base, the J end lost 1 base, and 4 bases lay between the germline ends. The CDR3 is 14 residues long. CDR3 protein: CASSLEVNTGELFF. The DNA for the CDR3 is TGTGCCAGCAGCTTAGAGGTGAACACCGGGGAGCTGTTTTTT. Full variable domain (outside the CDR3, taken from reference TRBV7-2 and TRBJ2-2): GAGVSQSPSNKVTEKGKDVELRCDPISGHTALYWYRQSLGQGLEFLIYFQGNSAPDKSGLPSDRFSAERTGGSVSTLTIQRTQQEDSAVYLCASSLEVNTGELFFGEGSRLTVL.

This chain connects TRBV19 to TRBJ2-1; D may be TRBD2 (6 bases). Germline assignment: CDR1 LNHDA and CDR2 SQIVND (reference sequence). The CDR3 has 14 residues. The V end lost 7 bases, the J end lost 3 bases, and 13 bases lay between the germline ends. In DNA, the CDR3 is TGTGCCAGTAAATTGGCGGGGCTCTACAATGAGCAGTTCTTC. This codes for CASKLAGLYNEQFF.

The rearrangement links TRBV30 to TRBJ1-2; 7 bases map to TRBD1. The CDR3 totals 15 residues. Germline lookup yields CDR1 GTSNPN and CDR2 SVGIG (reference sequence). V was clipped by 4 bases and J by 0 bases; unmatched bases: 8. The CDR3 nucleotides read TGTGCCTGGATACCGGACAGGCTTACTAACTATGGCTACACCTTC. This codes for CAWIPDRLTNYGYTF.

This chain connects TRBV27 to TRBJ2-3, with 9 nucleotides matching TRBD2. This CDR3 has 16 amino acids. CDR1 is MNHEY and CDR2 is SMNVEV in the germline V gene (reference sequence). V gave up 5 bases and J gave up 1 base; unmatched junction bases: 7. CDR3 residues: CASSQYSGSRTDTQYF. In DNA, the CDR3 is TGTGCCAGCAGTCAATATAGCGGGAGCCGCACAGATACGCAGTATTTT.

CDR3: CASTKGGSAYNEQFF. The CDR3 DNA reads TGTGCCAGCACTAAGGGGGGGAGCGCCTACAATGAGCAGTTCTTC. The chain recombines TRBV6-5 with TRBJ2-1, with D possibly matching TRBD2 (7 bases). CDR1 is MNHEY and CDR2 is SVGAGI in the germline V gene. CDR3 length: 15 residues. With 7 bases removed from V and 2 bases from J, the gap between germline ends came to 15 bases.

The CDR3 coding sequence is TGCAGCGTTGGGAATTACCAGGGGAATGAAGCTTTCTTT. Translating it yields CSVGNYQGNEAFF. The rearrangement links TRBV29-1 to TRBJ1-1, with a weak D call TRBD1 (6 bases). CDR1 is SQVTM and CDR2 is ANQGSEA in the germline V gene. V was shortened by 4 bases and J by 7 bases, with 16 bases between the two germline ends. This CDR3 is built from 13 residues.

The chain employs TRBV29-1 and TRBJ1-1; D is perhaps TRBD1 (6 bases). The V gene lost 7 bases and the J gene lost 0 bases, with 15 bases spanning the gap. CDR1 and CDR2 from the germline V gene are SQVTM and ANQGSEA. The CDR3 loop spans 14 amino acids. CDR3 amino acids: CSAQRQDLNTEAFF. The CDR3 coding sequence is TGCAGCGCCCAGAGACAGGATTTGAACACTGAAGCTTTCTTT.

This clone has just a few counts. This chain uses TRBV7-8 with TRBJ1-4; 11 nucleotides agree with TRBD1. V trimming: 5 bases; J trimming: 7 bases; junction bases outside the gene matches: 6. CDR1 is SGHVS, CDR2 FQNEAQ, per germline. The CDR3 is 15 amino acids. For the CDR3, the DNA is TGTGCCAGCAGCGAAAGGACAGGGGGCGGTGAAAAACTGTTTTTT. This translates into CASSERTGGGEKLFF.

The V gene is TRBV2, the J gene TRBJ2-3, with TRBD1 matching 10 bases. CDR1 is SNHLY and CDR2 is FYNNEI in the germline V gene. The CDR3 consists of 13 residues. Trimming at V came to 10 bases and at J to 5 bases, leaving 6 bases not matched to a gene. Here the CDR3 DNA reads TGTGCCAAGACAGGGGGCGAGTTAGATACGCAGTATTTT. Its protein is CAKTGGELDTQYF.

This sequence joins TRBV4-1 and TRBJ2-7, with 10 bases matching TRBD1. The junction had 5 bases not matched to a gene; V was cut back by 1 base and J by 5 bases. The length of the CDR3 is 15 residues. Germline V gene sequence: CDR1 MGHRA, CDR2 YSYEKL. CDR3: CASSQVGDRGHEQYF. CDR3 DNA sequence: TGCGCCAGCAGCCAAGTGGGGGACAGGGGCCACGAGCAGTACTTC.

This clone was seen only a few times. This chain uses TRBV5-3 with TRBJ2-3; D might be TRBD2 (6 bases). TRBV5-3 is given ORF status, its function remaining uncertain. Trimming removed 7 bases from V and 4 bases from J, with 16 bases in between. The CDR3 has 14 amino acids. CDR3 nucleotides: TGTGCCAGATGCCCCCGGGGGAGGTCAGATACGCAGTATTTT. Residues: CARCPRGRSDTQYF.

This clone was counted a few times. The chain joins TRBV2 to TRBJ1-1, with TRBD1 matching over 8 bases. CDR1 SNHLY and CDR2 FYNNEI come from the germline V gene. The CDR3 has 15 amino acids. V lost 6 bases, J lost 2 bases, and 8 bases stayed unmatched. In nucleotides, the CDR3 is TGTGCCAGCAGGGAGGGACAGGATTTTAACACTGAAGCTTTCTTT. It codes for CASREGQDFNTEAFF.

The genes are TRBV2 and TRBJ1-5; maybe TRBD1 (5 bases). The CDR3 contains 15 residues. Trimming removed 6 bases at V and 7 bases at J, with 19 bases between. The germline CDR1 and CDR2 sequences are SNHLY and FYNNEI. Here the CDR3 DNA reads TGTGCCAGCAGCCCTACTCAGGGTCTTGGGCAGCCCCAGCATTTT. The encoded protein is CASSPTQGLGQPQHF.